The subject of this entry is one T cell receptor beta chain. The target antigen is unknown. The data are from a study of T cells expressing NK-cell markers. Study context: Each TCR beta repertoire originated in sorted T cells that were CD3+CD56+NKG2C+, CD3+CD56+NKG2C- or CD3+CD56-NKG2C+. Eight donors were sequenced, of whom seven were HCMV-seropositive, while the remaining one was HCMV-seronegative. Findings and limits, study-wide: These clonotypes also led the CD3+CD56-NKG2C+ fraction in a handful of donors.

Production of TCR beta cDNA relied on 5'RACE template switching with UMIs. TCRdb re-called the 5' RACE reads and shows each CDR3 protein once, DNA omitted. Its listing shows some 450,000 distinct CDR3 sequences. There are 16 residues in the CDR3. CDR1 and CDR2 from the germline V gene are SGHNT and YYREEE (reference sequence). The sequence derives from a woman between 18 and 75 years old in good health. The sample was blood T cells: a sorted CD56 or NKG2C T cell subset, CD4+ or CD8+ T cells, or bulk PBMC T cells (not recorded which). The chain links TRBV5-4 to TRBJ2-7; without DNA, the TCRdb call of TRBD1 cannot be checked. CDR3 region: CASSSGSGGRNYEQYF.